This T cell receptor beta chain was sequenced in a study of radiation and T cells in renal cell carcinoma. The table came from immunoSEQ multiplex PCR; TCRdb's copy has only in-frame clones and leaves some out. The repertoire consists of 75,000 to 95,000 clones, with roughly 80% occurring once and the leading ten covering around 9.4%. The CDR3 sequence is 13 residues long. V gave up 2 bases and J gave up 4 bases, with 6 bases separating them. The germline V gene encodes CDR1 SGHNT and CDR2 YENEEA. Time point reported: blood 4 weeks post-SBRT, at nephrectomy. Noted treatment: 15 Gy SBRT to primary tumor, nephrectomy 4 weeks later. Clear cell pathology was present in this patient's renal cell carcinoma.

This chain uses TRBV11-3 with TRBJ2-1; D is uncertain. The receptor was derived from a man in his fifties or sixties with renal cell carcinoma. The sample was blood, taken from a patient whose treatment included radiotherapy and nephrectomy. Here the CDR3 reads CASSLTLYNEQFF. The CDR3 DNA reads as TGTGCCAGCAGCTTAACACTATACAATGAGCAGTTCTTC.